A single sample is the source of the 30 T cell receptor beta chains below, sequenced in a study of blood T cell dynamics during melanoma immunotherapy. Clones were sequenced by immunoSEQ multiplex PCR, and TCRdb holds only the in-frame ones, with some missing. The repertoire has some 4,000 clones, 78% of them found once; the top ten carry 45% to 55%. The time point was: week 3, after first cycle of checkpoint inhibitor. Sequenced here: blood, sampled from a patient treated with checkpoint blockade. The receptors derive from a human donor with melanoma.

The chain has TRBV7-2 and TRBJ1-5, with D maybe TRBD1 (6 bases). V gave up 1 base and J gave up 6 bases, with 13 bases separating them. CDR3 length: 15 residues. Germline V CDR1 and CDR2: SGHTA, FQGNSA. The CDR3 region is CASSLVGDTGQPQHF. In DNA form, the CDR3 reads TGTGCCAGCAGCTTAGTCGGGGACACGGGTCAGCCCCAGCATTTT.

The V call is TRBV9, the J call TRBJ2-4; 8 positions agree with TRBD1. Per the germline V gene, CDR1 is SGDLS and CDR2 is YYNGEE. This CDR3 spans 17 amino acids. V was clipped by 4 bases and J by 8 bases; unmatched bases: 17. For the CDR3, the DNA is TGTGCCAGCAGCCCAGGGGACAGGCGTCGGTCGAACGACATTCAGTACTTC. It is translated as CASSPGDRRRSNDIQYF.

This chain connects TRBV10-3 to TRBJ2-1; TRBD2 matches 8 bases. In germline, CDR1 is ENHRY, CDR2 SYGVKD. V was pared by 4 bases and J by 6 bases, with 11 bases of the junction left unmatched. The CDR3 runs 16 residues. DNA for the CDR3: TGTGCCATCAGTGGGAGCACGGGGGGGACCGCCAATGAGCAGTTCTTC. This codes for CAISGSTGGTANEQFF.

This clone is classed as medium-sized. The genes are TRBV29-1 and TRBJ1-2; 7 bases align to TRBD1. Germline CDR1 SQVTM, CDR2 ANQGSEA. J gave up 0 bases and V 5 bases, and 3 bases lay outside the gene matches. The CDR3 totals 13 residues. CDR3 loop: CSVYRGSNYGYTF. The CDR3 DNA reads as TGCAGCGTTTACAGGGGATCTAACTATGGCTACACCTTC. The full variable domain, rest sourced from reference TRBV29-1 and TRBJ1-2, is SAVISQKPSRDICQRGTSLTIQCQVDSQVTMMFWYRQQPGQSLTLIATANQGSEATYESGFVIDKFPISRPNLTFSTLTVSNMSPEDSSIYLCSVYRGSNYGYTFGSGTRLTVV.

This clone was counted only a few times. This sequence joins TRBV7-8 and TRBJ1-5; possible D gene TRBD1, 6 bases. V was pared by 1 base and J by 7 bases, with 17 bases between. The length of the CDR3 is 16 residues. Germline V gene sequence: CDR1 SGHVS, CDR2 FQNEAQ. The DNA of the CDR3 is TGTGCCAGCAGCTTAGGCGGCAGGGGCGTTGGGCAGCCCCAGCATTTT. Protein product: CASSLGGRGVGQPQHF.

The genes are TRBV19 and TRBJ2-5; D not resolved. CDR1 is LNHDA and CDR2 is SQIVND in the germline V gene (reference sequence). V was cut by 4 bases and J by 0 bases, with 6 bases left in between. The CDR3 covers 13 residues. The CDR3 reads CASSRNHQETQYF. DNA for the CDR3: TGTGCCAGTAGTAGGAACCACCAAGAGACCCAGTACTTC.

V is TRBV2 and J is TRBJ1-2, with D maybe TRBD1 (6 bases). The CDR3 spans 15 residues. V lost 6 bases and J 1 base, leaving 15 bases between the germline ends. Per germline, CDR1 SNHLY and CDR2 FYNNEI. Written as DNA, the CDR3 is TGTGCCAGCAGAGCTGGACAGAGTCTTAACTATGGCTACACCTTC. This encodes CASRAGQSLNYGYTF.

The chain has TRBV6-5 and TRBJ2-5, with D tentatively TRBD1 or TRBD2 (5 bases each). With 5 bases removed from V and 5 bases from J, the gap between germline ends came to 15 bases. Germline CDR1 and CDR2: MNHEY and SVGAGI. This CDR3 is built from 14 residues. CDR3 loop: CASSPPGRRETQYF. The CDR3 bases are TGTGCCAGCAGTCCCCCGGGACGGCGGGAGACCCAGTACTTC.

J is TRBJ1-1 and V is TRBV4-3, with no clear D. The CDR3 has 13 residues. Germline-derived CDR1 and CDR2 are LGHNA and YSLEER. The V end was cut by 7 bases, the J end by 4 bases, with 13 bases between. The CDR3 protein is CASTQIGSTEAFF. In DNA form, the CDR3 reads TGCGCCAGCACCCAGATAGGGAGCACTGAAGCTTTCTTT.

The V and J genes are TRBV5-8 and TRBJ1-1, with D unresolved. V was pared by 3 bases and J by 8 bases, with 14 bases between. CDR1 and CDR2 from the germline V gene are SGHTS and YDEGEE. The CDR3 runs 13 residues. This chain's CDR3 is CASSSSGPAEAFF. The CDR3 bases are TGTGCCAGCAGCTCCTCGGGTCCCGCGGAAGCTTTCTTT.

V is TRBV7-2 and J is TRBJ1-4; D is uncertain. CDR3 length: 14 amino acids. The V and J ends lost 1 base and 7 bases respectively, with 10 bases between them. Germline V lookup: CDR1 SGHTA, CDR2 FQGNSA. The CDR3 region has the DNA TGTGCCAGCAGCTTAGAACGTCTAAGTGAAAAACTGTTTTTT. This sequence encodes CASSLERLSEKLFF.

The V gene is TRBV5-5, the J gene TRBJ2-5, with 11 positions matching TRBD2. V lost 3 bases, J lost 1 base, and 11 bases stayed unmatched. CDR1 is SGHKS, CDR2 YYEKEE, per germline (reference sequence). There are 18 residues in the CDR3. CDR3 sequence reads: CASSSHIPGLAAQETQYF. CDR3 in DNA: TGTGCCAGCAGCTCACATATACCGGGACTAGCGGCCCAAGAGACCCAGTACTTC. The full variable domain, completed using reference TRBV5-5 and TRBJ2-5, is DAGVTQSPTHLIKTRGQQVTLRCSPISGHKSVSWYQQVLGQGPQFIFQYYEKEERGRGNFPDRFSARQFPNYSSELNVNALLLGDSALYLCASSSHIPGLAAQETQYFGPGTRLLVL.

The CDR3 region is CASRASNTEAFF. As DNA, the CDR3 is TGTGCCAGCAGAGCCTCGAACACTGAAGCTTTCTTT. The rearrangement links TRBV11-3 to TRBJ1-1, with no clear D. V lost 6 bases and J 1 base, leaving 6 bases between the germline ends. This CDR3 contains 12 residues. Per germline, CDR1 SGHNT and CDR2 YENEEA.

The chain combines TRBV19 with TRBJ1-5; 12 bases match TRBD1. This CDR3 comprises 14 residues. From germline, CDR1 is LNHDA and CDR2 SQIVND (reference sequence). Trimming removed 5 bases from V and 7 bases from J; junction bases left unmatched: 3. The CDR3 coding sequence is TGTGCCAGTAGTCATGGGACAGGGGGCCAGCCCCAGCATTTT. Translation gives CASSHGTGGQPQHF.

Relative to its sample, this clone is medium-sized. The J gene is TRBJ2-1, the V gene TRBV5-1; the match to TRBD1 covers 8 bases. This CDR3 has 17 residues. Trimming at V came to 4 bases and at J to 8 bases, leaving 17 bases not matched to a gene. From germline, CDR1 is SGHRS and CDR2 YFSETQ. The CDR3 DNA sequence: TGCGCCAGCAGCCCCCTTATGGACAGGGCACTTCTCGATGAGCAGTTCTTC. Its translation is CASSPLMDRALLDEQFF.

This chain uses TRBV7-2 with TRBJ1-4; possibly TRBD1 for D (6 bases). CDR1 is SGHTA, CDR2 FQGNSA, per germline. V lost 4 bases and J 3 bases, leaving 12 bases between the germline ends. The CDR3 has 15 residues. CDR3: CASSSNRGPNEKLFF. The CDR3 DNA follows: TGTGCCAGCAGCTCGAATCGGGGGCCTAATGAAAAACTGTTTTTT. The variable domain in full, completed from reference TRBV7-2 and TRBJ1-4, reads GAGVSQSPSNKVTEKGKDVELRCDPISGHTALYWYRQSLGQGLEFLIYFQGNSAPDKSGLPSDRFSAERTGGSVSTLTIQRTQQEDSAVYLCASSSNRGPNEKLFFGSGTQLSVL.

The CDR3 region has the DNA TGTGCCAGCAGTGACAGCCCGGGCGGGGGGGGCCACAATGAGCAGTTCTTC. This codes for CASSDSPGGGGHNEQFF. J is TRBJ2-1 and V is TRBV6-4; TRBD2 agrees at 9 bases. This CDR3 has 17 residues. After removal of 2 bases from V and 5 bases from J, the junction contained 10 bases not matched to a gene. Germline CDR1 reads MRHNA; CDR2 reads SNTAGT.

The rearrangement uses TRBV7-3 and TRBJ2-2; 8 positions match TRBD2. The J segment lost 5 bases and the V segment lost 5 bases, leaving 13 bases of the junction unmatched. The CDR3 is 17 amino acids. CDR1 and CDR2 (germline): SGHTA, FQGTGA. The CDR3 sequence: CASSPAFGGGQTGELFF. Here the CDR3 DNA reads TGTGCCAGCAGCCCCGCTTTTGGCGGGGGGCAAACCGGGGAGCTGTTTTTT.

The chain links TRBV27 to TRBJ1-1; 10 bases are a match to TRBD1. Germline assignment: CDR1 MNHEY and CDR2 SMNVEV (reference sequence). The CDR3 runs to 14 residues. V dropped 4 bases and J dropped 4; count of bases not matched to a gene: 3. CDR3 sequence reads: CASSYGDRGTEAFF. As DNA, the CDR3 is TGTGCCAGCAGTTACGGGGACAGGGGCACTGAAGCTTTCTTT.

This chain links TRBV11-2 with TRBJ2-3, with 9 bases aligning to TRBD1. CDR3 size: 15 residues. Germline lookup yields CDR1 SGHAT and CDR2 FQNNGV. V lost 3 bases, J lost 4 bases, and 5 bases stayed unmatched. Written as DNA, the CDR3 is TGTGCCAGCAGCTTTGGGACAGGGAGTCCAGATACGCAGTATTTT. Amino acid sequence: CASSFGTGSPDTQYF.

This chain joins TRBV25-1 and TRBJ1-2, with D hard to call. The germline CDR1 and CDR2 sequences are MGHDK and SYGVNS. The CDR3 is 11 residues long. The V gene lost 8 bases and the J gene lost 7 bases, with 11 bases spanning the gap. This CDR3 reads CASAHRAGYTF. CDR3 nucleotides: TGTGCCAGCGCCCATAGGGCTGGCTACACCTTC.

The chain uses TRBV7-9 and TRBJ2-7, with unresolved D. V was clipped by 3 bases and J by 0 bases, with 12 bases between them. CDR1 and CDR2 (germline): SEHNR, FQNEAQ (reference sequence). The CDR3 totals 15 residues. DNA of the CDR3: TGTGCCAGCAGCTTTGGTGATTCCCCCTCCTACGAGCAGTACTTC. Protein sequence: CASSFGDSPSYEQYF. The full variable domain, its missing parts supplied by reference TRBV7-9 and TRBJ2-7, is DTGVSQNPRHKITKRGQNVTFRCDPISEHNRLYWYRQTLGQGPEFLTYFQNEAQLEKSRLLSDRFSAERPKGSFSTLEIQRTEQGDSAMYLCASSFGDSPSYEQYFGPGTRLTVT.

The V call is TRBV5-5, the J call TRBJ2-1; 8 positions match TRBD1. The CDR3 consists of 15 residues. V gave up 3 bases and J gave up 3 bases; unmatched junction bases: 5. CDR1 and CDR2 from the germline V gene are SGHKS and YYEKEE (reference sequence). CDR3 residues: CASSSSDRDYNEQFF. Here the CDR3 DNA reads TGTGCCAGCAGCTCATCGGACAGGGACTACAATGAGCAGTTCTTC.

The rearrangement joins TRBV2 to TRBJ2-5, with a weak D call TRBD1 (5 bases). Trimming cost V 1 base and J 4 bases, with 10 bases left between them. Per germline, CDR1 SNHLY and CDR2 FYNNEI. The CDR3 has 14 residues. CDR3 nucleotides: TGTGCCAGCAGTGAAGTGGGCAGGGTAGAGACCCAGTACTTC. Residues: CASSEVGRVETQYF.

This clone was seen a few times. V and J are TRBV19 and TRBJ2-5; a possible D gene is TRBD1 (8 bases). The germline gives CDR1 LNHDA, CDR2 SQIVND (reference sequence). V was clipped by 3 bases and J by 3 bases, with 17 bases between them. The CDR3 totals 16 residues. CDR3 DNA: TGTGCCAGTAGTATGGGGGGGACAGGAGGGGAAGAGACCCAGTACTTC. Protein product: CASSMGGTGGEETQYF.

The CDR3 protein is CASGTDYGYTF. CDR3 DNA sequence: TGTGCTAGTGGTACCGACTATGGCTACACCTTC. The chain employs TRBV12-5 and TRBJ1-2; no clear D gene. Germline CDR1 reads LGHNT; CDR2 reads FRNRAP. There are 11 residues in the CDR3. V was cut by 5 bases and J by 3 bases, with 4 bases left in between.

This chain connects TRBV10-3 to TRBJ1-1; tentatively, D is TRBD1 (5 bases). The CDR3 runs 16 residues. V shed 4 bases and J shed 0 bases, with 15 bases lying between them. Germline values: CDR1 ENHRY, CDR2 SYGVKD. The CDR3: CAISGPLGGLNTEAFF. For the CDR3, the DNA is TGTGCCATCAGTGGTCCCCTGGGGGGATTGAACACTGAAGCTTTCTTT.

The chain carries TRBV7-1 and TRBJ1-2, with 8 nucleotides matching TRBD1. TRBV7-1 has ORF status, its function being uncertain. The CDR3 spans 14 residues. V trimming: 5 bases; J trimming: 4 bases; junction bases outside the gene matches: 6. The CDR3 coding sequence is TGTGCCAGCAGCCACGGGACAGGAGCCTATGGCTACACCTTC. It translates to CASSHGTGAYGYTF.

The gene calls are TRBV5-8 and TRBJ1-5, with 8 nucleotides matching TRBD1. Trimming removed 4 bases from V and 3 bases from J; junction bases left unmatched: 9. CDR3 length: 16 amino acids. Germline V gives CDR1 SGHTS, CDR2 YDEGEE. CDR3 in amino acids: CASSQEGTGPNQPQHF. The CDR3 region has the DNA TGTGCCAGCAGCCAAGAGGGGACAGGCCCCAATCAGCCCCAGCATTTT.

The chain couples TRBV7-6 to TRBJ2-5; 10 nucleotides agree with TRBD1. V lost 6 bases and J lost 2; bases outside the gene matches: 9. Looked up from germline, CDR1 is SGHVS and CDR2 is FNYEAQ. The CDR3 has 16 amino acids. This CDR3 is CASRPSGTGDQETQYF. The DNA of the CDR3 is TGTGCCAGCAGACCTTCCGGGACAGGGGATCAAGAGACCCAGTACTTC.